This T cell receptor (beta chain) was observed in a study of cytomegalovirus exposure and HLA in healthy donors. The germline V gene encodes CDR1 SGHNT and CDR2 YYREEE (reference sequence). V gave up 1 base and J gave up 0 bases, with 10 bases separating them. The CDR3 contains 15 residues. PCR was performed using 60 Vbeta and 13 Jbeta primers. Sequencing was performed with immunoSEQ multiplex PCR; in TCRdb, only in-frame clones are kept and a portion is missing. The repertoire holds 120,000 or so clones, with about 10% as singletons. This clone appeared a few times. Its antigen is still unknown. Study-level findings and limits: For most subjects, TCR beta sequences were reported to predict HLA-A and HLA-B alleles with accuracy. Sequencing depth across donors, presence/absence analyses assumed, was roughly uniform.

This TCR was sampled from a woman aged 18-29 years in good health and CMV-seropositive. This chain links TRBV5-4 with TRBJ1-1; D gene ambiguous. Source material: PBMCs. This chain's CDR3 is CASSLFLSVNTEAFF. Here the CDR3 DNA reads TGTGCCAGCAGCTTGTTTTTGTCGGTGAACACTGAAGCTTTCTTT.